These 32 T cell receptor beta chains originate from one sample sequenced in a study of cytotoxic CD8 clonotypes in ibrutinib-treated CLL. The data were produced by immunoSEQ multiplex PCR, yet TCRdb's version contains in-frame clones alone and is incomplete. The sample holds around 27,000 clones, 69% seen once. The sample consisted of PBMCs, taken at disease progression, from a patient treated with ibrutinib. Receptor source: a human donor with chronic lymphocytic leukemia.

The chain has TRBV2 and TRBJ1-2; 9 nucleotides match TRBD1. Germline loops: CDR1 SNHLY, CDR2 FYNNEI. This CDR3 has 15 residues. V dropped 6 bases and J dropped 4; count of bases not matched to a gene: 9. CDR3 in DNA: TGTGCCAGCAGGGTAGGGACAGGGCTACCCTATGGCTACACCTTC. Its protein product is CASRVGTGLPYGYTF.

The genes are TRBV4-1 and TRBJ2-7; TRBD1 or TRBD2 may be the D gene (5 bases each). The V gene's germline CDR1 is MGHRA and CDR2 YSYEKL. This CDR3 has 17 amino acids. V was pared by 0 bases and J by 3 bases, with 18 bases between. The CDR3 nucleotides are TGCGCCAGCAGCCAAGATTGGGGACCCGCTGGGGTCTACGAGCAGTACTTC. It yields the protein CASSQDWGPAGVYEQYF.

The CDR3, as DNA: TGTGCCAGCAGCTCCCAGGGGTTGACCTACAATGAGCAGTTCTTC. It encodes CASSSQGLTYNEQFF. The rearrangement joins TRBV5-6 to TRBJ2-1; possible D gene TRBD1, 6 bases. The ends were cut back, 3 bases at V and 2 bases at J, with 12 bases in the middle. Germline loops: CDR1 SGHDT, CDR2 YYEEEE. There are 15 residues in the CDR3.

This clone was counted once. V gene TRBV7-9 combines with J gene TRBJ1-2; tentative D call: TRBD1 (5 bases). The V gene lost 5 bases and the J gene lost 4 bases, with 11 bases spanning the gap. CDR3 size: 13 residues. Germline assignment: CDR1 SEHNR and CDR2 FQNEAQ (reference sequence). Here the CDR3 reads CASSRDSFYGYTF. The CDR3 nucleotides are TGTGCCAGCAGCCGAGACAGCTTCTATGGCTACACCTTC. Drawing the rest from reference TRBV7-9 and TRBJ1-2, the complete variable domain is DTGVSQNPRHKITKRGQNVTFRCDPISEHNRLYWYRQTLGQGPEFLTYFQNEAQLEKSRLLSDRFSAERPKGSFSTLEIQRTEQGDSAMYLCASSRDSFYGYTFGSGTRLTVV.

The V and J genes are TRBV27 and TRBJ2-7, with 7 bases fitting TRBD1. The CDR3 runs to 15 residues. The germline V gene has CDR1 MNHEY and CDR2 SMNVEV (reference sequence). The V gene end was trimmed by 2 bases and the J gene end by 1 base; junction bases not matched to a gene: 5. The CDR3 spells CASSLSGTESYEQYF. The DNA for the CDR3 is TGTGCCAGCAGTTTAAGTGGGACAGAATCCTACGAGCAGTACTTC.

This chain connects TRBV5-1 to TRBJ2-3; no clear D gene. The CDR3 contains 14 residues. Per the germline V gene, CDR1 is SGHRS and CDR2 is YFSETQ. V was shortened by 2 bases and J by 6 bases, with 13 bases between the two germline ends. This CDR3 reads CASSFHTDEDTQYF. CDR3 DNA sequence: TGCGCCAGCAGCTTCCACACGGATGAGGATACGCAGTATTTT.

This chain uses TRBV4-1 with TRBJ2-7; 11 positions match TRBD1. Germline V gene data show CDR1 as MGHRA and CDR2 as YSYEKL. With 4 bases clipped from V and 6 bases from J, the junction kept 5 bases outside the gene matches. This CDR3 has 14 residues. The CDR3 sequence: CASSLGTGGIEQYF. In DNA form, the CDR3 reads TGCGCCAGCAGCCTCGGGACAGGGGGGATCGAGCAGTACTTC.

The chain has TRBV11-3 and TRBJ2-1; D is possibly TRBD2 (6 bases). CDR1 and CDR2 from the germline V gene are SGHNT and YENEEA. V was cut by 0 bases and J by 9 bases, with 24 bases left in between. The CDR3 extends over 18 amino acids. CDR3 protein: CASSLDRFGAGPKGEQFF. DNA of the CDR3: TGTGCCAGCAGCTTAGATCGGTTTGGAGCGGGCCCTAAGGGTGAGCAGTTCTTC.

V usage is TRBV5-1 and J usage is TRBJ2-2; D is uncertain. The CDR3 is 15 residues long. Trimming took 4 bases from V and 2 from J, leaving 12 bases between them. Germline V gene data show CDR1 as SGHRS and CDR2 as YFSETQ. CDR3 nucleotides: TGCGCCAGCAGCCAAGCCAGGTACAACACCGGGGAGCTGTTTTTT. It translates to CASSQARYNTGELFF.

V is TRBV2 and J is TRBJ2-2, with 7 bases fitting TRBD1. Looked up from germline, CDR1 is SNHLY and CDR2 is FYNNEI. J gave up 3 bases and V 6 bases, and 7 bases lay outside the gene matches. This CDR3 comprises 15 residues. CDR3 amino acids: CASSTRTGHTGELFF. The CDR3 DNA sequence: TGTGCCAGCAGCACACGGACAGGCCACACCGGGGAGCTGTTTTTT.

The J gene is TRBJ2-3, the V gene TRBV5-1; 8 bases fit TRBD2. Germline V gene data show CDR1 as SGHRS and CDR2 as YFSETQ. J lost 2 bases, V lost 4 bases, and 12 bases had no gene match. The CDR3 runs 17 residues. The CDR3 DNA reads TGCGCCAGCAGCCGCCCCGGTGATAGCGGGGCCACAGATACGCAGTATTTT. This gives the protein CASSRPGDSGATDTQYF.

The CDR3 DNA is TGTGCCAGCAGTTTAGGCCGGGGAAAACAAGAGACCCAGTACTTC. Encoded protein: CASSLGRGKQETQYF. The J gene is TRBJ2-5, the V gene TRBV28; tentative D call: TRBD2 (5 bases). Trimming cost V 2 bases and J 2 bases, with 12 bases left between them. The CDR3 is 15 residues long. Germline V CDR1 and CDR2: MDHEN, SYDVKM.

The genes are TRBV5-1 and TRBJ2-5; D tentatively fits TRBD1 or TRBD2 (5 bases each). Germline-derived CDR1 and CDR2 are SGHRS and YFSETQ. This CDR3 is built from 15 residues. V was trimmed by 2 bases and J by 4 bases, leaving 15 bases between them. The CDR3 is CASSLLDGGVETQYF. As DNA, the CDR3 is TGCGCCAGCAGCTTATTGGATGGGGGAGTAGAGACCCAGTACTTC.

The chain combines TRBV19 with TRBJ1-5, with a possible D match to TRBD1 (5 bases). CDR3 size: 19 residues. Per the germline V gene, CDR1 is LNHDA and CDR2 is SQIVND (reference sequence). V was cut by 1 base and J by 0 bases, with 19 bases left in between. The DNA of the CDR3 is TGTGCCAGTAGTATAGTTCAGGGAGGGGCGGTCTATAGCAATCAGCCCCAGCATTTT. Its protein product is CASSIVQGGAVYSNQPQHF.

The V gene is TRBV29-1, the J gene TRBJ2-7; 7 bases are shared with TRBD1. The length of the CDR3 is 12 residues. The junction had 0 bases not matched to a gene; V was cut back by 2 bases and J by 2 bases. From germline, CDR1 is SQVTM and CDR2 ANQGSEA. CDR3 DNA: TGCAGCGTTGAACAGGGGGCCTACGAGCAGTACTTC. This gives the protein CSVEQGAYEQYF.

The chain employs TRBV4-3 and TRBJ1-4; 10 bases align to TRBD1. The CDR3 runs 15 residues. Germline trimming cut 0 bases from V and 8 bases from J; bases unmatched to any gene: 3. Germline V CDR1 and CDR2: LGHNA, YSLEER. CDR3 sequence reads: CASSQEGDRGEKLFF. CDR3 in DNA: TGCGCCAGCAGCCAAGAGGGGGACAGGGGAGAAAAACTGTTTTTT.

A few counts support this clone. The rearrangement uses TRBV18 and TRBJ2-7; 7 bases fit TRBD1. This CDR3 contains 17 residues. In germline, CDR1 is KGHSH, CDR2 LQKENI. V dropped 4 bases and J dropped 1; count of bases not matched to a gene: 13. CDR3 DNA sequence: TGTGCCAGCTCACTACTTACCGGGACAGCCTTATCCTACGAGCAGTACTTC. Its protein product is CASSLLTGTALSYEQYF.

In DNA, the CDR3 is TGTGCCAGCAGTTTATTCCCCGGGGGTAGCTCCTACGAGCAGTACTTC. It yields the protein CASSLFPGGSSYEQYF. This chain joins TRBV27 and TRBJ2-7, with D maybe TRBD2 (6 bases). The CDR3 length is 16 residues. CDR1 is MNHEY, CDR2 SMNVEV, per germline (reference sequence). The V gene lost 1 base and the J gene lost 0 bases, with 13 bases spanning the gap.

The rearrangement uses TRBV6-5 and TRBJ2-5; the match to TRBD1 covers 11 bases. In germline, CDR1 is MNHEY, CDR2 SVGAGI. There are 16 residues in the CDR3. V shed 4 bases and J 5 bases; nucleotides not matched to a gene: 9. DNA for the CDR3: TGTGCCAGCAGTTCACTGGGGACAGGGGGTATGGAGACCCAGTACTTC. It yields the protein CASSSLGTGGMETQYF.

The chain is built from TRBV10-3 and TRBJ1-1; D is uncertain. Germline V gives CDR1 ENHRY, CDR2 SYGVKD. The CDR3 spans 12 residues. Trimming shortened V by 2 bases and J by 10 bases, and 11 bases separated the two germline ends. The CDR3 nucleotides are TGTGCCATCAGTGAGGGACTCTCGGGAGCTTTCTTT. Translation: CAISEGLSGAFF.

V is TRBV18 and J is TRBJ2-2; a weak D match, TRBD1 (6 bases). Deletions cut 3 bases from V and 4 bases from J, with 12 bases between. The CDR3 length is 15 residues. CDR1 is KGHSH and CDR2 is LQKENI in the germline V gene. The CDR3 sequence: CASSPGGVGTGELFF. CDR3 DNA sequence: TGTGCCAGCTCACCTGGGGGCGTGGGCACCGGGGAGCTGTTTTTT.

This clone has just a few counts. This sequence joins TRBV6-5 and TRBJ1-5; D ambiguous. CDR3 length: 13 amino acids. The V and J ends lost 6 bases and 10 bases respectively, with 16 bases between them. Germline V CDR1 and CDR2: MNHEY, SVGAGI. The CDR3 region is CASRANSWAPQHF. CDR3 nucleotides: TGTGCCAGCAGGGCGAACTCGTGGGCACCCCAGCATTTT.

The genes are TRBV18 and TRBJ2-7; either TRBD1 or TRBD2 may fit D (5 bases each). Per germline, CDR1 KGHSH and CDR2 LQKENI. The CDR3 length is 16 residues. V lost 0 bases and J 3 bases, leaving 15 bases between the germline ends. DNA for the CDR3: TGTGCCAGCTCACCACCGTTTTCGCAGGGAGACTACGAGCAGTACTTC. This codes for CASSPPFSQGDYEQYF. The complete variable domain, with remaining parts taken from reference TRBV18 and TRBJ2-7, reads NAGVMQNPRHLVRRRGQEARLRCSPMKGHSHVYWYRQLPEEGLKFMVYLQKENIIDESGMPKERFSAEFPKEGPSILRIQQVVRGDSAAYFCASSPPFSQGDYEQYFGPGTRLTVT.

The CDR3 DNA sequence: TGTGCCAGCACCACCACTTCGTCGGCAGATACGCAGTATTTT. Its protein product is CASTTTSSADTQYF. The chain couples TRBV6-5 to TRBJ2-3; no clear D. The CDR3 spans 14 residues. V lost 7 bases and J 4 bases, leaving 15 bases between the germline ends. Per germline, CDR1 MNHEY and CDR2 SVGAGI.

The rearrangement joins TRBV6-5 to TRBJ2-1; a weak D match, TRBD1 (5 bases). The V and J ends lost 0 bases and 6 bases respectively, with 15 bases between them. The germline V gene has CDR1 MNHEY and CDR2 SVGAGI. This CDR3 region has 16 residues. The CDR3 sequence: CASSYSLTGPLNEQFF. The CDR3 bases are TGTGCCAGCAGTTACTCCCTAACAGGCCCCCTCAATGAGCAGTTCTTC.

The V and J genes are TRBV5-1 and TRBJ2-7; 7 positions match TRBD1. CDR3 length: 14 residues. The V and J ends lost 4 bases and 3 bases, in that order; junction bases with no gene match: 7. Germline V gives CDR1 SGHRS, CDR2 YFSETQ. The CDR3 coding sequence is TGCGCCAGCAGCCCGGGACAGACGAACTACGAGCAGTACTTC. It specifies CASSPGQTNYEQYF.

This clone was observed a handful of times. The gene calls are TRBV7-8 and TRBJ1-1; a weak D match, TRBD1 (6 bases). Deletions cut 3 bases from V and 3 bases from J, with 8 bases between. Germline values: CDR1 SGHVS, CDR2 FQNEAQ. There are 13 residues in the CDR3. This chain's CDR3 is CASSFGGHTEAFF. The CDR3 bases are TGTGCCAGCAGCTTCGGGGGGCACACTGAAGCTTTCTTT.

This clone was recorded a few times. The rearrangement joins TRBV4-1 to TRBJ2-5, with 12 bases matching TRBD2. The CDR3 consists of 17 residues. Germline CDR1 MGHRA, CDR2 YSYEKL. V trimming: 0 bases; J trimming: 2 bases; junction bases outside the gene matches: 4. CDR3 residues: CASSQDTLAGGQETQYF. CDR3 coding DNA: TGCGCCAGCAGCCAAGATACTCTAGCGGGGGGGCAAGAGACCCAGTACTTC.

CDR3: CAISEPLGAGSSYEQYF. In DNA form, the CDR3 reads TGTGCCATCAGTGAGCCACTAGGGGCAGGGAGCTCCTACGAGCAGTACTTC. The chain links TRBV10-3 to TRBJ2-7; D could derive from TRBD1 or TRBD2 (5 bases each). The germline CDR1 and CDR2 sequences are ENHRY and SYGVKD. This CDR3 spans 17 amino acids. Trimming took 2 bases from V and 0 from J, leaving 17 bases between them.

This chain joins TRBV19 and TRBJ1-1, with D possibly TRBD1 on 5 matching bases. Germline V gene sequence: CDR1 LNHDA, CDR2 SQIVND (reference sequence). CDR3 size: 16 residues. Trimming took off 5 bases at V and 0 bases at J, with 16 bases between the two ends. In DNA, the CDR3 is TGTGCCAGTAGTTTCGAGGGGTTACGCTTGAACACTGAAGCTTTCTTT. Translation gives CASSFEGLRLNTEAFF.

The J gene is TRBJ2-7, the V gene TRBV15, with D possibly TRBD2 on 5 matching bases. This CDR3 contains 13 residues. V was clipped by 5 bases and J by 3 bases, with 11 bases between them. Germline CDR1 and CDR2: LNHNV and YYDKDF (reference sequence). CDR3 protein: CATSLGELYEQYF. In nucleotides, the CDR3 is TGTGCCACCAGCCTCGGGGAGCTCTACGAGCAGTACTTC.

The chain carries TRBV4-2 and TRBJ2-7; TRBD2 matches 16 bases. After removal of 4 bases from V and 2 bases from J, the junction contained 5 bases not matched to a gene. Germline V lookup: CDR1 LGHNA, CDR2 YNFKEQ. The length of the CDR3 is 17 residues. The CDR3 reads CASSRGTSGGATYEQYF. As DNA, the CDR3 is TGTGCCAGCAGCCGCGGGACTAGCGGGGGGGCGACCTACGAGCAGTACTTC.